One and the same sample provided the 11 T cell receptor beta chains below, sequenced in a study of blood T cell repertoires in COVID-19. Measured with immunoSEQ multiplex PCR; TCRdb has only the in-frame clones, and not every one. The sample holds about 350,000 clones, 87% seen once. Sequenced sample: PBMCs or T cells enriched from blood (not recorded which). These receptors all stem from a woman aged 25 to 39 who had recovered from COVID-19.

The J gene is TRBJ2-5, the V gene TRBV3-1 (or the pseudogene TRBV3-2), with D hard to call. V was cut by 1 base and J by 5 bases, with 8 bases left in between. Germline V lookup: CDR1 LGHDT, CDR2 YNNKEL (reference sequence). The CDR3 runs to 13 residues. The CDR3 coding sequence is TGTGCCAGCAGCCAAGTTCGCTATGAGACCCAGTACTTC. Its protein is CASSQVRYETQYF.

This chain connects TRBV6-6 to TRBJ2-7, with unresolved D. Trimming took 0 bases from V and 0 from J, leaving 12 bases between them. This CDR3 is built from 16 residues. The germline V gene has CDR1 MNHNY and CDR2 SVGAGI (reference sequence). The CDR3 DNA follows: TGTGCCAGCAGTTACTCGCTCGCGGTAAGCTCCTACGAGCAGTACTTC. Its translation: CASSYSLAVSSYEQYF.

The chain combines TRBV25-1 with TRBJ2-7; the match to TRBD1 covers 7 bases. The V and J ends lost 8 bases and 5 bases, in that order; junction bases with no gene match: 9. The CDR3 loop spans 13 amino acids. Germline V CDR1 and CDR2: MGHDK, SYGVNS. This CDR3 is CASENRGIDEQYF. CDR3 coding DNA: TGTGCCAGCGAAAACAGGGGAATCGACGAGCAGTACTTC.

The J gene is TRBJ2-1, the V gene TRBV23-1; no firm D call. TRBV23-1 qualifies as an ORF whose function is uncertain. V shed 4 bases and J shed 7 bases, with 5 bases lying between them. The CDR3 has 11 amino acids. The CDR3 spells CASSRANEQFF. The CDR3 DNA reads TGCGCCAGCAGTCGGGCAAATGAGCAGTTCTTC.

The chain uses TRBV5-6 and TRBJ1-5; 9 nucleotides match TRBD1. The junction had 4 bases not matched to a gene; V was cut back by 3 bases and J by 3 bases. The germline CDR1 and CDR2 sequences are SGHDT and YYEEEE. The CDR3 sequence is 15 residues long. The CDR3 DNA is TGTGCCAGCAGCTCCCGGGACAGGGACAATCAGCCCCAGCATTTT. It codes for CASSSRDRDNQPQHF.

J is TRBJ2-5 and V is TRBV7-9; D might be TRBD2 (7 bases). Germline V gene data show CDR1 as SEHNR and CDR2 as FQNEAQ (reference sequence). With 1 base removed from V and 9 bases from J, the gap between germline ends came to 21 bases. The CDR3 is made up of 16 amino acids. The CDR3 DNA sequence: TGTGCCAGCAGCTTAGGAAGTCCGGGGGGCGGGAGACCCCAGTACTTC. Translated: CASSLGSPGGGRPQYF.

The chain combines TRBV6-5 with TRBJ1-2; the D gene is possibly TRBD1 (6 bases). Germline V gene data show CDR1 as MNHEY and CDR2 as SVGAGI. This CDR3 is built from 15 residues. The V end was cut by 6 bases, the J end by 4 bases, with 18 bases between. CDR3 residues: CASRPPGGRGYGYTF. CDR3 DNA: TGTGCCAGCAGACCCCCGGGGGGCCGGGGCTATGGCTACACCTTC.

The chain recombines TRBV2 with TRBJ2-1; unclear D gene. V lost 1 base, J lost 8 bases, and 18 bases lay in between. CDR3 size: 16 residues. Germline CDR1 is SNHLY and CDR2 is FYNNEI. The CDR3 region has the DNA TGTGCCAGCAGTGAAGGTATTCAGGAATTTTTATATGAGCAGTTCTTC. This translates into CASSEGIQEFLYEQFF.

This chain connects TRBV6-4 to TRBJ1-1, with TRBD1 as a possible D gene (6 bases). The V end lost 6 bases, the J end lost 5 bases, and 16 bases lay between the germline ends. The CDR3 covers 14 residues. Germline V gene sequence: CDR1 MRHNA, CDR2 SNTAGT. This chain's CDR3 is CASSWTAGITEAFF. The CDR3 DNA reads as TGTGCCAGCAGCTGGACAGCCGGTATAACTGAAGCTTTCTTT.

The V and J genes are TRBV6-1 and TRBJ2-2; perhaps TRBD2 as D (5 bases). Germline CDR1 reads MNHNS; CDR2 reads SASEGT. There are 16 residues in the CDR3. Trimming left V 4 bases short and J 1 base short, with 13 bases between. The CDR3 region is CASSAVGRGNTGELFF. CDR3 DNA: TGTGCCAGCAGTGCGGTGGGGAGAGGGAACACCGGGGAGCTGTTTTTT.

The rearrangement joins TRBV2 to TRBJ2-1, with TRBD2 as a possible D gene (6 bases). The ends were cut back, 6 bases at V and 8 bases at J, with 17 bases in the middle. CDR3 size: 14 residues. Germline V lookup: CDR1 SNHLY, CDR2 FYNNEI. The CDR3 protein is CASRKNGGLDEQFF. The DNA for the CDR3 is TGTGCCAGCAGGAAGAACGGGGGTTTGGATGAGCAGTTCTTC.